This T cell receptor (beta chain) was recorded in a study of cytomegalovirus exposure and HLA in healthy donors (dated by TCRdb to 2017 to 2019). About the full investigation: In an earlier analysis of fewer than 750 of the donors, 276 Gb of sequence data and approximately 120 million unique TCR beta sequences from about 190 million T cells were reported. HLA typing covered class I and class II loci at four-digit resolution. Rather than drawing on any new phenotypic data, the later analysis identified candidate immune exposures from TCR beta sequences and the way those sequences occurred across donors. Among the roughly 400 genotyped donors, about 83% belonged to the genetic ancestry cluster associated with self-reported Caucasian donors. The study profiled the T cell repertoires of more than 500 subjects by immunosequencing and related them to cytomegalovirus serostatus. A later genetic analysis used genome-wide SNP genotypes for about 55% of the 666 donors, treating that subset as a discovery cohort. Typing coverage differed by locus: A, B, C, DRB1 and DQB1 were typed in roughly 620-630 donors, DQA1 in 522, DPA1 in 600 to 610, and DPB1 in approximately 450. A handful of DR-DQ haplotypes were handled as single units for association and clustering because linkage in the cohort was strong. All discovery cohort repertoires had been generated on a single sequencing platform. The study aimed to test whether signatures of past pathogen exposure could be identified by cataloging public T cell receptors. To study patterns of TCR occurrence, a later analysis re-analyzed previously published TCR beta repertoires from just over 650 donors and added high-resolution HLA genotyping. A separate validation cohort of about 110 different subjects was used in addition to the 666-subject first cohort. An earlier analysis of 500 to 650 of the donors applied high-throughput TCR beta sequencing to assess whether each TCR beta V gene segment acted as functional or pseudogenic. Donor age, sex, ethnicity and CMV serostatus were compiled alongside the repertoire data. About 280 gigabases of sequencing data and approximately 92 million unique TCR sequences made up an early release that covered nearly 650 HLA-typed donors. High-throughput TCR immunosequencing, statistical association of individual TCRs with disease status, and machine learning were combined to predict cytomegalovirus infection status. Across some 400 genotyped donors of the cohort, an average of about 200,000 unique TCR beta nucleotide sequences per donor were sequenced, and around 20% of those sequences were non-productive. Study-wide findings and limitations: CMV serostatus was the only immune exposure information available for the cohort. When HLA alleles, especially DR and DQ, strongly co-occurred, TCR associations were difficult to assign to individual alleles. A later analysis found that most CMV-associated TCR beta chains appeared HLA-restricted, with HLA associations seemingly driven largely by CMV exposure. The study gave a list of around 170 TCR beta chains associated with cytomegalovirus. Three of the identified cytomegalovirus-associated TCR beta chains were confirmed in vitro to be specific for cytomegalovirus antigens. The cohort was sequenced for TCR beta chains only, and without alpha or paired-chain data the features that could be detected were limited. In an earlier analysis of about 600 of the donors, most TCR beta V segments appeared in productive rearrangements about 87% or about 30% of the time, broadly matching IMGT annotations. The classifier was reported to diagnose cytomegalovirus status with high specificity and sensitivity in both the original and validation cohorts. In a later analysis, TCR association rates were found to vary across HLA loci, with the most associated TCRs seen for DRB1 alleles and the fewest for HLA-C alleles. Presence/absence analyses assumed roughly uniform sequencing depth across donors, an assumption that may not hold. In a later genetic analysis, fewer N-insertions in productive TCRs were reported among donors in an Asian-associated ancestry cluster than the approximately 670-donor mean. According to the authors, the approach could potentially be generalized to other disease states and immunological phenotypes. Several of the top co-occurrence clusters appeared to be linked to parvovirus B19, influenza, CMV and Epstein-Barr virus, according to a later analysis. Specific HLA alleles were associated with 16,951 TCR beta sequences at a false discovery rate of 0.05 in a later analysis. The 87-base-pair reads could not distinguish some IMGT-functional V segments, including TRBV6-2 and TRBV6-3, so those segments were excluded. A group of highly shared sequence variants was considered likely to be a technical artifact of the sequencing pipeline. The earlier analysis of 450 to 700 of the donors excluded approximately 15 rarely observed V segments, including chromosome 9 orphons, because counts were too low. A further reported finding was that TCR beta sequences accurately predicted the HLA-A and HLA-B alleles for most subjects in the first cohort. In a later analysis, HLA-associated TCR beta chains were found to be more clonally expanded and to have lower generation probabilities than equally common non-associated chains. A later genetic analysis associated a missense DCLRE1C variant with V-gene and J-gene trimming of TCR beta chains, and an independent cohort replicated the association. Because HLA typing was missing for some donors at each locus, association tests included only the typed subset. Most TCR sequences were seen in very few donors, while some public TCRs were found in many individuals. Correlated functional status among segregating V segments might be attributable to linkage disequilibrium, but an unknown experimental factor could not be ruled out.

As regards this clone: Its antigen is still unknown. No much larger clone exists at a distance of one base, and base qualities are not known.

The cohort consisted of some 730 healthy bone marrow donors. At the time of sampling, every cohort member was nominally healthy, though immune exposures that went unrecorded were likely present. The donor was CMV seronegative and belonged to the group of 352 seronegative cohort members. Each donor provided a peripheral blood sample, and peripheral blood mononuclear cells were used for TCR beta sequencing. Genomic DNA extraction from the blood cell samples was performed with the Qiagen DNeasy Blood Extraction Kit. The trim is 0 bases for V and 3 bases for J, with a gap of 7 bases between the germline ends. The germline V gene (reference sequence) provides CDR1 SGHNT and CDR2 YYREEE. The cysteine opens and the phenylalanine closes a CDR3 of 13 amino acids. Only the CDR3 DNA stays, 39 bases, in frame from base 1. Preparation of the library involved the immunoSEQ multiplex PCR assay. The multiplex PCR relied on a mix of 60 forward primers for TCR Vbeta segments and 13 reverse primers for TCR Jbeta segments. Amplification of the CDR3 region of rearranged TCR beta genes was performed with a multiplex PCR assay on genomic DNA. The Illumina HiSeq System was used to sequence the amplified TCR beta libraries as 87-base-pair reads. In the authors' own workflow: In a later analysis, some 80 million unique TCR beta chains were counted across the roughly 610 repertoires, and about 9.9 million of these chains were shared by at least two donors. Raw reads were error-corrected and collapsed into unique sequences by a nearest-neighbor algorithm in which closely related sequences were merged to remove PCR and sequencing errors. CDR3 sequences were aligned to IMGT reference sequences to assign V, D and J gene segments. For a sequence to be retained, a match of at least six nucleotides to both a V gene segment and a J gene segment was required. A rearrangement counted as productive if the CDR3 had no stop codons and remained in frame with V and J, and every other rearrangement counted as non-productive. CDR3 was defined according to IMGT convention as the region running from the second conserved V-encoded cysteine to the conserved J-encoded phenylalanine. In an earlier analysis of just under 600 of the donors, sequences lacking an unambiguous match to a single V gene segment were excluded. In an earlier analysis of about 590 of the donors, a V segment was called functional when productive rearrangements were above 56.7%, and segregating when the standard deviation between donors exceeded 5%. A statistical classification framework was developed to diagnose cytomegalovirus status using the catalog of TCR beta chain sequences. In a later analysis, TCR nucleotide sequences were compared against IMGT/GENE-DB human TR gene sequences so that V and J genes could be assigned. In a later analysis, CDR3 sequences and most-parsimonious VDJ recombination scenarios were assigned using the TCRdist pipeline. In a later analysis, each TCR beta chain was defined by its CDR3 amino acid sequence together with its V-gene family, and reads without a unique V-gene family were excluded. To address suspected cross-contamination and a sequencing artifact, a later analysis removed under 600 highly shared, low-generation-probability nucleotide sequences. For each public chain, a later analysis derived a clonal expansion index from normalized ranks of inferred template counts within each repertoire. A later analysis computed generation probabilities with a VDJ recombination model fitted to out-of-frame rearrangements, and checked the results against IGoR. Hypergeometric tests were used in a later analysis to score TCR-TCR, TCR-HLA and TCR-CMV co-occurrence, with a repertoire-size bias correction applied to the TCR pairs. To estimate false discovery rates, a later analysis permuted the HLA or CMV assignments 20 times. In a later analysis, co-occurring TCRs were grouped with DBSCAN, and TCRdist sequence similarity was added when clustering was performed within HLA-allele-positive subsets. Repertoires with fewer than 30,000 or more than 120,000 public chains, plus five repertoires with anomalous nucleotide sharing, were excluded from co-occurrence clustering. The clones in this table, taken by TCRdb from immuneACCESS, are in-frame only. Not every clone is retained; where verified, under half of the shortfall comes from an unresolved V gene, and the cause of the rest is unknown. The V and J calls and clone size are taken from that table; D and trimming were inferred from the DNA. The sample records about 100,000 clones, roughly 84% of which are singletons. 0.9% to 1.5% of the sample comes from the top ten.

Rearrangement joined TRBV5-4 to TRBJ2-7; TRBD1 is perhaps the D gene, given 5 matching bases. What was sequenced was PBMCs. The TCR comes from a woman aged 18-35 years in good health and CMV-seronegative. The CDR3 sequence is CASSLVGDYEQYF. Here is the DNA: TGTGCCAGCAGCTTGGTAGGGGACTACGAGCAGTACTTC.